The 30 T cell receptor beta chains presented below share a single source sample, sequenced in a study of shared clonotypes between healthy human individuals. Only in-frame clones appear in the TCRdb table, and some are missing; sequencing was by immunoSEQ multiplex PCR. The sample consists of roughly 1,500,000 clones, 95% to 99% of them appearing once. The sequenced sample was naive CD4+ T cells sorted from blood. The subset is: CD45RA+ positively selected. The source is a young man in good health.

This clone was observed once. This chain connects TRBV6-1 to TRBJ2-3, with 8 bases aligning to TRBD1. With V trimmed by 3 bases and J by 2 bases, 10 bases remained unmatched. Per the germline V gene, CDR1 is MNHNS and CDR2 is SASEGT. This CDR3 has 17 residues. CDR3 amino acids: CASSDYRRQGTTDTQYF. The CDR3 DNA sequence: TGTGCCAGCAGTGATTACCGCAGACAGGGGACCACAGATACGCAGTATTTT.

CDR3 sequence (DNA): TGTGCCTGGAGCCCCAATCCGACGGGGCCGCGGTTCTTC. This codes for CAWSPNPTGPRFF. V usage is TRBV30 and J usage is TRBJ2-1, with D tentatively TRBD1 or TRBD2 (5 bases each). V shed 3 bases and J shed 15 bases, with 21 bases lying between them. This CDR3 region has 13 residues. CDR1 is GTSNPN and CDR2 is SVGIG in the germline V gene (reference sequence).

This clone was picked up one time. The genes are TRBV5-5 and TRBJ1-3; D ambiguous. V was cut by 4 bases and J by 4 bases, with 18 bases left in between. This CDR3 has 16 amino acids. Per the germline V gene, CDR1 is SGHKS and CDR2 is YYEKEE (reference sequence). CDR3 protein: CASSPIHASLGNTIYF. The CDR3 nucleotides are TGTGCCAGCAGCCCAATACATGCGTCTCTGGGAAACACCATATATTTT.

The V and J genes are TRBV18 and TRBJ2-5; tentative D call: TRBD1 (6 bases). V lost 0 bases and J lost 6, with 11 bases in between. This CDR3 has 14 residues. Germline CDR1 and CDR2: KGHSH and LQKENI. In DNA, the CDR3 is TGTGCCAGCTCACCACCAACAGGGCGAAAGACCCAGTACTTC. This encodes CASSPPTGRKTQYF.

The V and J genes are TRBV9 and TRBJ2-7; tentatively, D is TRBD1 (6 bases). CDR3 size: 15 residues. Between the trimmed V and J ends, which lost 0 bases and 2 bases, there was a span of 12 bases. Per the germline V gene, CDR1 is SGDLS and CDR2 is YYNGEE. The CDR3 sequence: CASSVGWTVTYEQYF. The CDR3 coding sequence is TGTGCCAGCAGCGTAGGCTGGACAGTAACCTACGAGCAGTACTTC.

The V call is TRBV7-9, the J call TRBJ1-4; D possibly corresponds to TRBD1 (5 bases). Per germline, CDR1 SEHNR and CDR2 FQNEAQ (reference sequence). This CDR3 has 15 residues. V gave up 7 bases and J gave up 7 bases, with 19 bases separating them. The CDR3 DNA reads as TGTGCCAGCACCGAACGGGGGGGAGCCGGTGAAAAACTGTTTTTT. Its protein is CASTERGGAGEKLFF.

This chain links TRBV11-3 with TRBJ2-1; 7 bases map to TRBD2. The trim removed 1 base at V and 1 base at J, leaving 4 bases unmatched. Germline V gene data show CDR1 as SGHNT and CDR2 as YENEEA. The length of the CDR3 is 16 residues. CDR3 loop: CASSLGAGRSYNEQFF. CDR3 sequence (DNA): TGTGCCAGCAGCTTAGGGGCCGGGAGGTCCTACAATGAGCAGTTCTTC.

The rearrangement links TRBV7-2 to TRBJ2-7, with D perhaps matching TRBD2 (5 bases). The CDR3 spans 12 residues. V gave up 4 bases and J gave up 6 bases, with 10 bases separating them. The germline CDR1 and CDR2 sequences are SGHTA and FQGNSA. The CDR3 is CASSWTVVEQYF. The CDR3 bases are TGTGCCAGCAGCTGGACTGTAGTCGAGCAGTACTTC. Complete variable domain (other parts from reference TRBV7-2 and TRBJ2-7): GAGVSQSPSNKVTEKGKDVELRCDPISGHTALYWYRQSLGQGLEFLIYFQGNSAPDKSGLPSDRFSAERTGGSVSTLTIQRTQQEDSAVYLCASSWTVVEQYFGPGTRLTVT.

The chain links TRBV5-1 to TRBJ2-5; D perhaps matches TRBD2 (6 bases). The CDR3 runs to 16 residues. Per germline, CDR1 SGHRS and CDR2 YFSETQ. V dropped 4 bases and J dropped 2 bases, with 18 bases sitting between them. The DNA of the CDR3 is TGCGCCAGCAGCCCAGAATCGGGCGGGAAACAAGAGACCCAGTACTTC. Amino acids: CASSPESGGKQETQYF.

The chain couples TRBV28 to TRBJ2-5; D is ambiguous. V was trimmed by 5 bases and J by 0 bases, leaving 7 bases between them. The CDR3 totals 13 residues. The germline CDR1 and CDR2 sequences are MDHEN and SYDVKM. CDR3 sequence: CASSVTYQETQYF. DNA for the CDR3: TGTGCCAGCAGTGTGACGTACCAAGAGACCCAGTACTTC.

The rearrangement joins TRBV5-1 to TRBJ1-4; 7 bases are a match to TRBD1. Trimming removed 5 bases from V and 0 bases from J; junction bases left unmatched: 7. There are 16 residues in the CDR3. Germline V lookup: CDR1 SGHRS, CDR2 YFSETQ. The CDR3 nucleotides are TGCGCCAGCAGTGACGGGGACAGAGCAACTAATGAAAAACTGTTTTTT. Its protein product is CASSDGDRATNEKLFF. The whole variable domain, remainder taken from reference TRBV5-1 and TRBJ1-4, is KAGVTQTPRYLIKTRGQQVTLSCSPISGHRSVSWYQQTPGQGLQFLFEYFSETQRNKGNFPGRFSGRQFSNSRSEMNVSTLELGDSALYLCASSDGDRATNEKLFFGSGTQLSVL.

This sequence joins TRBV18 and TRBJ1-1; the match to TRBD1 covers 7 bases. The length of the CDR3 is 18 residues. In germline, CDR1 is KGHSH, CDR2 LQKENI. After removal of 4 bases from V and 0 bases from J, the junction contained 14 bases not matched to a gene. CDR3 DNA: TGTGCCAGCTCACAAATCCGGACAGGAGGGGATATGAACACTGAAGCTTTCTTT. Translation: CASSQIRTGGDMNTEAFF.

V and J are TRBV5-1 and TRBJ2-1; 7 nucleotides line up with TRBD1. Germline loops: CDR1 SGHRS, CDR2 YFSETQ. The CDR3 totals 14 residues. V lost 4 bases, J lost 9 bases, and 10 bases stayed unmatched. Written as DNA, the CDR3 is TGCGCCAGCAGCCAGGACAGGAGCCCCAGTGAGCAGTTCTTC. This gives the protein CASSQDRSPSEQFF. Based on the CDR3 plus reference TRBV5-1 and TRBJ2-1, the full variable domain is KAGVTQTPRYLIKTRGQQVTLSCSPISGHRSVSWYQQTPGQGLQFLFEYFSETQRNKGNFPGRFSGRQFSNSRSEMNVSTLELGDSALYLCASSQDRSPSEQFFGPGTRLTVL.

This chain connects TRBV5-4 to TRBJ2-3, with TRBD1 as a possible D gene (6 bases). Germline lookup yields CDR1 SGHNT and CDR2 YYREEE (reference sequence). The V end was cut by 4 bases, the J end by 3 bases, with 12 bases between. The CDR3 loop spans 14 amino acids. CDR3 amino acids: CASSPMQGTDTQYF. Here the CDR3 DNA reads TGTGCCAGCAGCCCGATGCAGGGGACAGATACGCAGTATTTT.

The V gene is TRBV9, the J gene TRBJ2-2; 10 bases match TRBD1. V lost 4 bases and J lost 5; bases outside the gene matches: 5. CDR3 length: 15 amino acids. In germline, CDR1 is SGDLS, CDR2 YYNGEE. The CDR3 loop is CASSPRTGGTGELFF. CDR3 bases: TGTGCCAGCAGCCCTCGGACAGGGGGGACCGGGGAGCTGTTTTTT.

The gene calls are TRBV5-4 and TRBJ2-7, with 14 bases fitting TRBD2. Germline V gene data show CDR1 as SGHNT and CDR2 as YYREEE (reference sequence). The CDR3 is 17 residues long. The trim removed 4 bases at V and 3 bases at J, leaving 9 bases unmatched. The CDR3 spells CASSLPPGTSGSYEQYF. The CDR3 coding sequence is TGTGCCAGCAGCCTTCCTCCCGGGACTAGCGGGAGCTACGAGCAGTACTTC.

This sequence joins TRBV4-1 and TRBJ1-5, with 7 bases that match TRBD1. Germline lookup yields CDR1 MGHRA and CDR2 YSYEKL. This CDR3 spans 17 amino acids. V lost 2 bases and J lost 5; bases outside the gene matches: 12. CDR3 nucleotide sequence: TGCGCCAGCAGCCAAATCGGGCGGGGGACAGACTATCAGCCCCAGCATTTT. Translated: CASSQIGRGTDYQPQHF.

The chain employs TRBV7-9 and TRBJ2-1; 7 bases agree with TRBD1. The J segment lost 5 bases and the V segment lost 5 bases, leaving 15 bases of the junction unmatched. Germline CDR1 is SEHNR and CDR2 is FQNEAQ (reference sequence). This CDR3 is 17 amino acids long. CDR3 sequence (DNA): TGTGCCAGCAGCACCGGACAGGACCCCGCCTTGAACAATGAGCAGTTCTTC. Translating gives CASSTGQDPALNNEQFF. The full variable domain, rest sourced from reference TRBV7-9 and TRBJ2-1, is DTGVSQNPRHKITKRGQNVTFRCDPISEHNRLYWYRQTLGQGPEFLTYFQNEAQLEKSRLLSDRFSAERPKGSFSTLEIQRTEQGDSAMYLCASSTGQDPALNNEQFFGPGTRLTVL.

The chain has TRBV7-2 and TRBJ2-5; D call uncertain. The V gene's germline CDR1 is SGHTA and CDR2 FQGNSA. The V end was cut by 0 bases, the J end by 4 bases, with 9 bases between. This CDR3 region has 14 residues. The CDR3 nucleotides read TGTGCCAGCAGCTTAGCGTCTAGTAGAGAGACCCAGTACTTC. This translates into CASSLASSRETQYF.

This chain's CDR3 is CASSFDGHQPQHF. CDR3 nucleotides: TGTGCCAGCAGCTTTGACGGCCATCAGCCCCAGCATTTT. The V call is TRBV11-2, the J call TRBJ1-5, with D unclear. The germline V gene has CDR1 SGHAT and CDR2 FQNNGV. Trimming shortened V by 3 bases and J by 5 bases, and 8 bases separated the two germline ends. CDR3 length: 13 amino acids.

The chain is built from TRBV28 and TRBJ2-7, with unresolved D. CDR1 and CDR2 from the germline V gene are MDHEN and SYDVKM. The CDR3 contains 14 residues. V was shortened by 1 base and J by 2 bases, with 9 bases between the two germline ends. CDR3 residues: CASSLFPETYEQYF. DNA for the CDR3: TGTGCCAGCAGTTTATTTCCAGAAACCTACGAGCAGTACTTC.

V usage is TRBV5-8 and J usage is TRBJ2-7; D gene ambiguous. This CDR3 is built from 15 residues. Per the germline V gene, CDR1 is SGHTS and CDR2 is YDEGEE. V lost 4 bases and J lost 0, with 14 bases in between. The CDR3 nucleotides are TGTGCCAGCAGCCCCATGTGGTGGAGCTCCTACGAGCAGTACTTC. It is translated as CASSPMWWSSYEQYF. Complete variable domain (other parts from reference TRBV5-8 and TRBJ2-7): EAGVTQSPTHLIKTRGQQATLRCSPISGHTSVYWYQQALGLGLQFLLWYDEGEERNRGNFPPRFSGRQFPNYSSELNVNALELEDSALYLCASSPMWWSSYEQYFGPGTRLTVT.

The CDR3 region is CSAGTAYEQYF. The DNA for the CDR3 is TGCAGTGCCGGGACAGCCTACGAGCAGTACTTC. The chain is built from TRBV20-1 and TRBJ2-7, with 7 bases identical to TRBD1. The CDR3 length is 11 residues. The trim removed 6 bases at V and 2 bases at J, leaving 1 base unmatched. Germline values: CDR1 DFQATT, CDR2 SNEGSKA (reference sequence).

The J gene is TRBJ2-3, the V gene TRBV9; the D gene is possibly TRBD2 (6 bases). V was clipped by 3 bases and J by 8 bases, with 16 bases between them. The CDR3 extends over 14 amino acids. Germline CDR1 reads SGDLS; CDR2 reads YYNGEE. CDR3 in amino acids: CASSAPSGGATQYF. In nucleotides, the CDR3 is TGTGCCAGCAGCGCCCCATCAGGAGGGGCTACGCAGTATTTT.

Regarding this clone: Other DNA sequences in this sample translate to the same CDR3. The V gene is TRBV30, the J gene TRBJ2-1; D possibly corresponds to TRBD2 (6 bases). Looked up from germline, CDR1 is GTSNPN and CDR2 is SVGIG (reference sequence). V lost 2 bases and J lost 4, with 12 bases in between. This CDR3 spans 14 amino acids. For the CDR3, the DNA is TGTGCCTGGAGTCCGACGGGAGCTTACAATGAGCAGTTCTTC. It is translated as CAWSPTGAYNEQFF. The full variable domain, rest sourced from reference TRBV30 and TRBJ2-1, is SQTIHQWPATLVQPVGSPLSLECTVEGTSNPNLYWYRQAAGRGLQLLFYSVGIGQISSEVPQNLSASRPQDRQFILSSKKLLLSDSGFYLCAWSPTGAYNEQFFGPGTRLTVL.

Turning to this clone: This CDR3 is also generated by other DNA sequences in the sample. The chain joins TRBV29-1 to TRBJ2-1; tentatively, D is TRBD1 or TRBD2 (5 bases each). The CDR3 runs to 11 residues. V was pared by 6 bases and J by 7 bases, with 10 bases between. The germline gives CDR1 SQVTM, CDR2 ANQGSEA. The CDR3 here is CSVGWGNEQFF. The CDR3 coding sequence is TGCAGCGTCGGGTGGGGGAATGAGCAGTTCTTC.

The rearrangement uses TRBV16 and TRBJ1-2; D is undetermined. The CDR3 loop spans 16 amino acids. The germline V gene encodes CDR1 KGHSY and CDR2 FQNENV. Trimming removed 3 bases at V and 4 bases at J, with 18 bases between. CDR3 loop: CASSHLAAPKVYGYTF. The CDR3 DNA sequence: TGTGCCAGCAGCCACCTGGCCGCCCCTAAAGTCTATGGCTACACCTTC.

With regard to this clone: Other DNA sequences in this sample translate to the same CDR3. This chain connects TRBV5-5 to TRBJ2-7, with TRBD1 identical over 8 bases. This CDR3 is built from 14 residues. Unmatched junction bases numbered 5, after V lost 3 bases and J lost 3 bases. The germline V gene encodes CDR1 SGHKS and CDR2 YYEKEE (reference sequence). The CDR3 sequence: CASSSGQGGYEQYF. Written as DNA, the CDR3 is TGTGCCAGCAGCTCCGGACAGGGAGGCTACGAGCAGTACTTC.

With respect to this clone: Different DNA sequences within this sample yield the same CDR3. J is TRBJ1-3 and V is TRBV9; D call uncertain. The V and J ends lost 2 bases and 4 bases respectively, with 13 bases between them. Germline V gene sequence: CDR1 SGDLS, CDR2 YYNGEE. The CDR3 runs to 15 residues. The CDR3 spells CASSVALGSGNTIYF. The CDR3, as DNA: TGTGCCAGCAGCGTGGCCTTGGGATCCGGAAACACCATATATTTT.

V gene TRBV5-1 combines with J gene TRBJ1-2, with 9 bases matching TRBD1. This CDR3 is 14 amino acids long. Looked up from germline, CDR1 is SGHRS and CDR2 is YFSETQ. The J segment lost 8 bases and the V segment lost 3 bases, leaving 8 bases of the junction unmatched. Written as DNA, the CDR3 is TGCGCCAGCAGCTCCGGGACAGGGACTATGGGCTACACCTTC. Protein sequence: CASSSGTGTMGYTF.